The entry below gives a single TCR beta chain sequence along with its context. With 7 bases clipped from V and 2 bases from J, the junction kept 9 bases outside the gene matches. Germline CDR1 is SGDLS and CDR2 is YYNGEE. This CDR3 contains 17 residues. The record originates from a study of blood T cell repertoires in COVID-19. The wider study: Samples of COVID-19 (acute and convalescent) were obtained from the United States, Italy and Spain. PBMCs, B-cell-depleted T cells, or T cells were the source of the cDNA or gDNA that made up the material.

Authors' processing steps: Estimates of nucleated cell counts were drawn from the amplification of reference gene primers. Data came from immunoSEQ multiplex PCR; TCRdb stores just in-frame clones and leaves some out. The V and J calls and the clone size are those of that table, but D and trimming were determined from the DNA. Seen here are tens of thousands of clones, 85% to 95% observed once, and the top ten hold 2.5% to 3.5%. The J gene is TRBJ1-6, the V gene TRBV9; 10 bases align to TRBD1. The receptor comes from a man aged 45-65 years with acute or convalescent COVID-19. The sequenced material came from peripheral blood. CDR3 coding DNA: TGTGCCAGCGGGGCGGGACAGGGGTTCCCCTATAATTCACCCCTCCACTTT. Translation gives CASGAGQGFPYNSPLHF. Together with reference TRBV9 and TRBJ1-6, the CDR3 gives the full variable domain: DSGVTQTPKHLITATGQRVTLRCSPRSGDLSVYWYQQSLDQGLQFLIQYYNGEERAKGNILERFSAQQFPDLHSELNLSSLELGDSALYFCASGAGQGFPYNSPLHFGNGTRLTVT.